This T cell receptor beta chain appears in the sequencing data of a study of blood T cell repertoires in COVID-19. The wider study: Material from acute and convalescent COVID-19 was sourced from the United States, Italy and Spain.

Assay: immunoSEQ multiplex PCR; the TCRdb copy retains only in-frame clones and omits some. Among 200,000 to 250,000 clones, around 89% were seen once, and the ten largest hold less than 3%. Germline CDR1 and CDR2: SGHRS and YFSETQ. The CDR3 is 14 residues long. Trimming took 0 bases from V and 10 from J, leaving 11 bases between them. The sample comprised peripheral blood. This TCR came from a man aged 25-45 years with COVID-19, enrolled during active disease. V and J are TRBV5-1 and TRBJ1-6, with D possibly matching TRBD1 (6 bases). The CDR3 sequence: CASSLGAGESPLHF. The CDR3 DNA sequence: TGCGCCAGCAGCTTGGGGGCAGGGGAATCACCCCTCCACTTT.